Each of the 32 T cell receptor beta chains below was sequenced from the same sample in a study of blood T cell repertoires in COVID-19. This table comes from immunoSEQ multiplex PCR, and its TCRdb copy is limited to in-frame clones, with some not included. The sample has 85,000 to 100,000 clones, 88% seen once. What was sequenced was peripheral blood. These receptors all stem from a middle-aged man with COVID-19, enrolled during active disease.

The chain has TRBV4-1 and TRBJ2-5; possibly TRBD1 for D (5 bases). Germline V gives CDR1 MGHRA, CDR2 YSYEKL. This CDR3 has 15 residues. Trimming left V 1 base short and J 0 bases short, with 9 bases between. CDR3 nucleotide sequence: TGCGCCAGCAGCCAAGGGGGCACCTACCAAGAGACCCAGTACTTC. Translating it yields CASSQGGTYQETQYF.

The chain recombines TRBV12-3 or TRBV12-4 with TRBJ1-2; perhaps TRBD1 as D (6 bases). Trimming took off 5 bases at V and 2 bases at J, with 9 bases between the two ends. This CDR3 comprises 13 residues. CDR3 nucleotides: TGTGCCAGCAGTGCAGGGGCAAACTATGGCTACACCTTC. This gives the protein CASSAGANYGYTF.

The V and J genes are TRBV7-9 and TRBJ1-1, with 8 bases that match TRBD1. From germline, CDR1 is SEHNR and CDR2 FQNEAQ (reference sequence). J gave up 7 bases and V 1 base, and 5 bases lay outside the gene matches. The CDR3 loop spans 14 amino acids. In DNA, the CDR3 is TGTGCCAGCAGCTTAGGGTCGGACAGGGATGAAGCTTTCTTT. Its translation is CASSLGSDRDEAFF. Full variable domain (missing parts from reference TRBV7-9 and TRBJ1-1): DTGVSQNPRHKITKRGQNVTFRCDPISEHNRLYWYRQTLGQGPEFLTYFQNEAQLEKSRLLSDRFSAERPKGSFSTLEIQRTEQGDSAMYLCASSLGSDRDEAFFGQGTRLTVV.

This clone is a singleton in its sample. This rearrangement joins TRBV7-9 to TRBJ1-1; 7 positions match TRBD1. Trimming cost V 0 bases and J 6 bases; bases outside gene matches: 10. The CDR3 has 16 amino acids. Germline CDR1 SEHNR, CDR2 FQNEAQ (reference sequence). CDR3 nucleotide sequence: TGTGCCAGCAGCTTAGCGGGACAGCTGAACACGGCTGAAGCTTTCTTT. Amino acid sequence: CASSLAGQLNTAEAFF.

The CDR3 nucleotides are TGTGCCAGCAGTTCTACTTCTAACTATGGCTACACCTTC. Amino acid sequence: CASSSTSNYGYTF. V is TRBV6-5 and J is TRBJ1-2; no clear D gene. V lost 4 bases and J 0 bases, leaving 6 bases between the germline ends. Per germline, CDR1 MNHEY and CDR2 SVGAGI. The CDR3 runs 13 residues.

The chain uses TRBV28 and TRBJ2-2; possible D gene TRBD1, 6 bases. This CDR3 contains 17 residues. Germline V gives CDR1 MDHEN, CDR2 SYDVKM. Trimming took off 1 base at V and 4 bases at J, with 16 bases between the two ends. CDR3 region: CASSLFLRGLGTGELFF. The CDR3 DNA reads TGTGCCAGCAGTTTATTCCTCAGGGGCCTGGGCACCGGGGAGCTGTTTTTT.

The chain has TRBV7-2 and TRBJ2-6, with D perhaps TRBD2 (7 bases). The germline V gene encodes CDR1 SGHTA and CDR2 FQGNSA. The CDR3 is 17 amino acids. Trimming took off 9 bases at V and 0 bases at J, with 18 bases between the two ends. As DNA, the CDR3 is TGTGCCAGTTCTACTCAGGGGACTATCTCTGGGGCCAACGTCCTGACTTTC. This encodes CASSTQGTISGANVLTF.

J is TRBJ2-3 and V is TRBV5-8; 8 bases are shared with TRBD2. The junction had 4 bases not matched to a gene; V was cut back by 4 bases and J by 0 bases. The CDR3 is 15 amino acids. Germline V gives CDR1 SGHTS, CDR2 YDEGEE. CDR3 nucleotide sequence: TGTGCCAGCAGCACCGGACTAGCTAGCACAGATACGCAGTATTTT. This translates into CASSTGLASTDTQYF.

CDR3 DNA: TGTGCCAGCAGCCCTCGGACAGGGGACGCAAAACTGTTTTTT. Its translation is CASSPRTGDAKLFF. This chain uses TRBV28 with TRBJ1-4; TRBD1 agrees at 9 bases. The CDR3 extends over 14 amino acids. Germline V gives CDR1 MDHEN, CDR2 SYDVKM. V dropped 6 bases and J dropped 10; count of bases not matched to a gene: 9.

V is TRBV4-1 and J is TRBJ1-2, with D possibly matching TRBD1 (6 bases). The CDR3 consists of 17 residues. Trimming removed 1 base from V and 6 bases from J, with 21 bases in between. Germline CDR1 and CDR2: MGHRA and YSYEKL. For the CDR3, the DNA is TGCGCCAGCAGCCAAGGGTACACCAGGACAGATTGGGATGGCTACACCTTC. Translation: CASSQGYTRTDWDGYTF.

The chain joins TRBV6-6 to TRBJ2-1; TRBD1 agrees at 9 bases. The CDR3 contains 15 residues. Germline V CDR1 and CDR2: MNHNY, SVGAGI (reference sequence). J gave up 2 bases and V 5 bases, and 4 bases lay outside the gene matches. The CDR3 spells CASSPRQGAYNEQFF. Here the CDR3 DNA reads TGTGCCAGCAGTCCACGACAGGGGGCCTACAATGAGCAGTTCTTC.

V gene TRBV14 combines with J gene TRBJ1-2; 7 bases map to TRBD1. J was trimmed by 4 bases and V by 2 bases; bases with no gene match: 10. This CDR3 has 16 amino acids. CDR1 SGHDN and CDR2 FVKESK come from the germline V gene. The CDR3: CASSQTSQGRSYGYTF. The CDR3 DNA sequence: TGTGCCAGCAGCCAAACATCACAGGGGAGAAGCTATGGCTACACCTTC.

In nucleotides, the CDR3 is TGTGCCAGCCATCCTCAGGGACAGGGGTACGAGCAGTACTTC. Encoded protein: CASHPQGQGYEQYF. This chain joins TRBV28 and TRBJ2-7; 10 bases line up with TRBD1. V was clipped by 8 bases and J by 4 bases; unmatched bases: 8. The CDR3 is 14 amino acids. Germline values: CDR1 MDHEN, CDR2 SYDVKM.

This chain joins TRBV7-2 and TRBJ1-6; D call uncertain. Germline CDR1 and CDR2: SGHTA and FQGNSA. The CDR3 sequence is 17 residues long. V dropped 1 base and J dropped 0 bases, with 10 bases sitting between them. CDR3 sequence reads: CASSLVPGSSYNSPLHF. The CDR3, as DNA: TGTGCCAGCAGCTTAGTTCCGGGGAGCTCCTATAATTCACCCCTCCACTTT.

The V gene is TRBV15, the J gene TRBJ2-5, with 8 nucleotides matching TRBD1. V dropped 3 bases and J dropped 1; count of bases not matched to a gene: 1. Germline lookup yields CDR1 LNHNV and CDR2 YYDKDF (reference sequence). This CDR3 has 14 amino acids. The CDR3 region has the DNA TGTGCCACCAGCAGGGACAGGGCCCAAGAGACCCAGTACTTC. This translates into CATSRDRAQETQYF. Combining the CDR3 with reference TRBV15 and TRBJ2-5 gives the whole variable domain DAMVIQNPRYQVTQFGKPVTLSCSQTLNHNVMYWYQQKSSQAPKLLFHYYDKDFNNEADTPDNFQSRRPNTSFCFLDIRSPGLGDTAMYLCATSRDRAQETQYFGPGTRLLVL.

The gene calls are TRBV11-2 and TRBJ2-7; 10 positions match TRBD1. Trimming cost V 7 bases and J 7 bases; bases outside gene matches: 7. In germline, CDR1 is SGHAT, CDR2 FQNNGV. This CDR3 spans 13 amino acids. DNA of the CDR3: TGTGCCAGCATCGGACAGGGGGTGCGGGAGCAGTACTTC. Translation: CASIGQGVREQYF.

This chain uses TRBV6-5 with TRBJ1-5; no definite D call. The CDR3 has 15 residues. The germline gives CDR1 MNHEY, CDR2 SVGAGI. The germline V and J ends were trimmed by 0 bases and 5 bases, with 11 bases remaining between them. This CDR3 is CASSYSPAGHQPQHF. DNA of the CDR3: TGTGCCAGCAGTTACTCGCCGGCAGGCCATCAGCCCCAGCATTTT.

The chain uses TRBV5-5 and TRBJ2-6; a weak D match, TRBD1 (5 bases). Germline V gives CDR1 SGHKS, CDR2 YYEKEE (reference sequence). Deletions cut 0 bases from V and 2 bases from J, with 6 bases between. The CDR3 spans 15 residues. CDR3: CASSLATAGANVLTF. In nucleotides, the CDR3 is TGTGCCAGCAGCTTGGCGACAGCTGGGGCCAACGTCCTGACTTTC.

The chain couples TRBV6-6 to TRBJ2-1; D is perhaps TRBD1 (6 bases). Germline CDR1 and CDR2: MNHNY and SVGAGI (reference sequence). The CDR3 is 14 residues long. V lost 0 bases and J lost 8, with 11 bases in between. CDR3 nucleotide sequence: TGTGCCAGCAGTTACTCTATACAGGGCCATGAGCAGTTCTTC. It codes for CASSYSIQGHEQFF.

This clone was found a few times. The sample contains more than one DNA sequence encoding this CDR3. The CDR3 loop reads CASSSDTGELFF. CDR3 bases: TGTGCCAGCAGTTCGGACACCGGGGAGCTGTTTTTT. This chain uses TRBV7-2 with TRBJ2-2; D uncertain. Germline loops: CDR1 SGHTA, CDR2 FQGNSA. V lost 6 bases and J lost 3, with 5 bases in between. The CDR3 spans 12 residues.

This rearrangement joins TRBV30 to TRBJ2-7; 11 bases match TRBD1. V lost 4 bases and J lost 3; bases outside the gene matches: 11. The germline V gene has CDR1 GTSNPN and CDR2 SVGIG (reference sequence). The CDR3 sequence is 16 residues long. The CDR3 DNA reads as TGTGCCTGGACCGAACCAGGAGGGACAGGGGGCTACGAGCAGTACTTC. It encodes CAWTEPGGTGGYEQYF.

The genes are TRBV4-1 and TRBJ2-1; D call uncertain. The V and J ends lost 3 bases and 1 base respectively, with 7 bases between them. The CDR3 runs to 14 residues. Looked up from germline, CDR1 is MGHRA and CDR2 is YSYEKL. CDR3 sequence (DNA): TGCGCCAGCAGCCACTCGGAGTCCTACAATGAGCAGTTCTTC. It translates to CASSHSESYNEQFF.

This chain joins TRBV7-9 and TRBJ1-2; D gene ambiguous. The CDR3 runs to 12 residues. V dropped 5 bases and J dropped 5 bases, with 9 bases sitting between them. Germline V gene lookup returns CDR1 SEHNR and CDR2 FQNEAQ (reference sequence). The CDR3 bases are TGTGCCAGCAGCCGCCCCGGGTATGGCTACACCTTC. Its protein is CASSRPGYGYTF.

The DNA for the CDR3 is TGTGCCAGCAGCCCAAGAGCAGGGATGGGTCAGCCCCAGCATTTT. It is translated as CASSPRAGMGQPQHF. The V gene is TRBV9, the J gene TRBJ1-5; tentatively, D is TRBD1 (5 bases). The CDR3 has 15 amino acids. Germline V lookup: CDR1 SGDLS, CDR2 YYNGEE. V was clipped by 4 bases and J by 6 bases, with 17 bases between them.

The chain recombines TRBV7-2 with TRBJ1-5; 7 bases fit TRBD1. The CDR3 contains 15 residues. The ends lost 4 bases at V and 6 bases at J; junction bases unmatched: 9. CDR1 is SGHTA and CDR2 is FQGNSA in the germline V gene. The CDR3 sequence is CASSSQGTSSQPQHF. CDR3 nucleotide sequence: TGTGCCAGCAGCTCACAGGGGACATCGAGTCAGCCCCAGCATTTT.

This chain connects TRBV5-1 to TRBJ1-1; D is unresolved. Germline CDR1 is SGHRS and CDR2 is YFSETQ. The CDR3 totals 17 residues. Trimming took 4 bases from V and 0 from J, leaving 19 bases between them. The CDR3 region is CASSPKSFRRMNTEAFF. As DNA, the CDR3 is TGCGCCAGCAGCCCGAAGTCGTTTCGGCGGATGAACACTGAAGCTTTCTTT.

The chain is built from TRBV2 and TRBJ2-1; a possible D gene is TRBD1 (6 bases). The CDR3 has 15 amino acids. Germline values: CDR1 SNHLY, CDR2 FYNNEI. With 6 bases removed from V and 2 bases from J, the gap between germline ends came to 14 bases. CDR3 DNA sequence: TGTGCCAGCAGCGTAGACAGGCCCCCCTACAATGAGCAGTTCTTC. Amino acid sequence: CASSVDRPPYNEQFF. The full variable domain, its missing parts supplied by reference TRBV2 and TRBJ2-1, is EPEVTQTPSHQVTQMGQEVILRCVPISNHLYFYWYRQILGQKVEFLVSFYNNEISEKSEIFDDQFSVERPDGSNFTLKIRSTKLEDSAMYFCASSVDRPPYNEQFFGPGTRLTVL.

The rearrangement joins TRBV27 to TRBJ1-1, with D hard to call. Germline V gene sequence: CDR1 MNHEY, CDR2 SMNVEV (reference sequence). V was shortened by 3 bases and J by 3 bases, with 11 bases between the two germline ends. The CDR3 is 14 amino acids. This CDR3 reads CASSLKGLYTEAFF. CDR3 nucleotide sequence: TGTGCCAGCAGTTTGAAAGGACTTTACACTGAAGCTTTCTTT.

This chain links TRBV3-1 (or the pseudogene TRBV3-2) with TRBJ1-3; unclear D gene. CDR1 and CDR2 (germline): LGHDT, YNNKEL (reference sequence). The CDR3 extends over 12 amino acids. Trimming removed 2 bases from V and 4 bases from J, with 3 bases in between. The CDR3 DNA reads TGTGCCAGCAGCCAAATAGGAAACACCATATATTTT. Residues: CASSQIGNTIYF.

This sequence joins TRBV28 and TRBJ2-2; D is unresolved. CDR1 and CDR2 from the germline V gene are MDHEN and SYDVKM. V was pared by 6 bases and J by 6 bases, with 11 bases between. This CDR3 spans 13 amino acids. CDR3 nucleotides: TGTGCCAGCAGCCGCCTCAGTCCCGGGGAGCTGTTTTTT. This translates into CASSRLSPGELFF.

The chain is built from TRBV2 and TRBJ2-3; 12 nucleotides agree with TRBD2. The CDR3 consists of 15 residues. Germline CDR1 SNHLY, CDR2 FYNNEI. V dropped 4 bases and J dropped 4; count of bases not matched to a gene: 3. The chain's CDR3 is CASSGLAGDSDTQYF. DNA of the CDR3: TGTGCCAGCAGTGGACTAGCGGGGGATTCAGATACGCAGTATTTT.

The chain carries TRBV7-9 and TRBJ2-7, with 8 bases matching TRBD1. Losses at the gene ends were 1 base for V and 6 bases for J; bases not matched to a gene: 2. CDR3 length equals 13 residues. Germline loops: CDR1 SEHNR, CDR2 FQNEAQ (reference sequence). This CDR3 is CASSLGTGTEQYF. CDR3 DNA sequence: TGTGCCAGCAGCTTAGGGACAGGGACCGAGCAGTACTTC.